This is a list of T cell receptor beta chains from one sample in a study of blood T cell repertoires in COVID-19. Measured with immunoSEQ multiplex PCR; TCRdb has only the in-frame clones, and not every one. The table has tens of thousands of clones, 82% seen once. Material for sequencing was peripheral blood. The source of these receptors is a woman aged 60-75 years with acute or convalescent COVID-19. Both conserved end residues are part of each CDR3. The D gene is left open where the match is weak. Clone size is not always given. Where it is, it says once, few, many or a class for expanded clones.

j_gene: TRBJ1-6; d_gene: .; len: 14; abundance: .; v_gene: TRBV11-2; CDR3nt: TGTGCCAGCAGCTGGGGACCCGGAGGGTCACCCCTCCACTTT; CDR3aa: CASSWGPGGSPLHF
j_gene: TRBJ2-3; d_gene: .; len: 13; abundance: .; v_gene: TRBV7-2; CDR3nt: TGTGCCAGCTTGGGTGCGCGGCCAGATACGCAGTATTTT; CDR3aa: CASLGARPDTQYF
j_gene: TRBJ1-1; d_gene: .; len: 16; abundance: .; v_gene: TRBV6-2/TRBV6-3; CDR3nt: TGTGCCAGCAGTTCCGTGGGGTGGGGCCAGAACACTGAAGCTTTCTTT; CDR3aa: CASSSVGWGQNTEAFF
j_gene: TRBJ2-1; d_gene: .; len: 15; abundance: .; v_gene: TRBV12-5; CDR3nt: TGTGCTAGTGGCCCCACGGGGGACGGGAGCGATGAGCAGTTCTTC; CDR3aa: CASGPTGDGSDEQFF
j_gene: TRBJ2-3; d_gene: TRBD2; len: 16; abundance: .; v_gene: TRBV19; CDR3nt: TGTGCCAGTAGTAACCCCGGGACTAGCGGGGGGGCTACGCAGTATTTT; CDR3aa: CASSNPGTSGGATQYF
j_gene: TRBJ2-3; d_gene: .; len: 14; abundance: once; v_gene: TRBV5-1; CDR3nt: TGCGCCAGCAGCCCACGGACAGGCACAGATACGCAGTATTTT; CDR3aa: CASSPRTGTDTQYF
j_gene: TRBJ2-1; d_gene: TRBD1; len: 13; abundance: .; v_gene: TRBV7-2; CDR3nt: TGTGCCTCTAGTAAGACAGGGCTGCGGGAGCAGTTCTTC; CDR3aa: CASSKTGLREQFF
j_gene: TRBJ2-7; d_gene: TRBD1; len: 14; abundance: .; v_gene: TRBV3-1/TRBV3-2; CDR3nt: TGTGCCAGCAGCCAAGACGGACAGGGCTACGAGCAGTACTTC; CDR3aa: CASSQDGQGYEQYF
j_gene: TRBJ1-1; d_gene: .; len: 13; abundance: once; v_gene: TRBV29-1; CDR3nt: TGCAGCGTTTTACAGGGTCGTCGCACTGAAGCTTTCTTT; CDR3aa: CSVLQGRRTEAFF
j_gene: TRBJ2-1; d_gene: .; len: 14; abundance: .; v_gene: TRBV14; CDR3nt: TGTGCCAGCAGCCAACCTGAGGGCGACAATGAGCAGTTCTTC; CDR3aa: CASSQPEGDNEQFF
j_gene: TRBJ1-3; d_gene: .; len: 13; abundance: few; v_gene: TRBV12-3/TRBV12-4; CDR3nt: TGTGCCAGCAGTTTCAGCTCTGGAAACACCATATATTTT; CDR3aa: CASSFSSGNTIYF
j_gene: TRBJ1-5; d_gene: .; len: 13; abundance: few; v_gene: TRBV6-2/TRBV6-3; CDR3nt: TGTGCCAGCGGCCATCGCGGGAATCAGCCCCAGCATTTT; CDR3aa: CASGHRGNQPQHF
j_gene: TRBJ2-4; d_gene: TRBD2; len: 13; abundance: few; v_gene: TRBV2; CDR3nt: TGTGCCAGCATCAGACGGGGAGGGGACATTCAGTACTTC; CDR3aa: CASIRRGGDIQYF
j_gene: TRBJ1-2; d_gene: .; len: 12; abundance: .; v_gene: TRBV19; CDR3nt: TGTGCCAGCCACTCAGGGCTCGGTGGCTACACCTTC; CDR3aa: CASHSGLGGYTF
j_gene: TRBJ2-5; d_gene: TRBD2; len: 14; abundance: .; v_gene: TRBV6-6; CDR3nt: TGTGCCAGCAACAGACTAGCGGGGGGGGAGACCCAGTACTTC; CDR3aa: CASNRLAGGETQYF
j_gene: TRBJ2-2; d_gene: TRBD1; len: 18; abundance: .; v_gene: TRBV7-3; CDR3nt: TGTGCCAGCAGCTTATTTGGACAGGGGGCGATCGGCACCGGGGAGCTGTTTTTT; CDR3aa: CASSLFGQGAIGTGELFF
j_gene: TRBJ1-6; d_gene: TRBD1; len: 17; abundance: .; v_gene: TRBV6-1; CDR3nt: TGTGCCAGCAGTGAATTACAGGGGAGCTCCTATAATTCACCCCTCCACTTT; CDR3aa: CASSELQGSSYNSPLHF
j_gene: TRBJ1-2; d_gene: TRBD1; len: 13; abundance: few; v_gene: TRBV7-2; CDR3nt: TGTGCCAGCAGCCTCGACAGGGGGTATGGCTACACCTTC; CDR3aa: CASSLDRGYGYTF
j_gene: TRBJ2-1; d_gene: .; len: 13; abundance: .; v_gene: TRBV6-4; CDR3nt: TGTGCCAGCAGTACAGAGGGAGGCGATGAGCAGTTCTTC; CDR3aa: CASSTEGGDEQFF
j_gene: TRBJ2-3; d_gene: .; len: 15; abundance: .; v_gene: TRBV11-3; CDR3nt: TGTGCCAGCAGCTCGGGCCCAAGCGGCAGGGATACGCAGTATTTT; CDR3aa: CASSSGPSGRDTQYF
j_gene: TRBJ1-1; d_gene: TRBD1; len: 13; abundance: .; v_gene: TRBV2; CDR3nt: TGTGCCAGCAGGATAGACAGGGCCACTGAAGCTTTCTTT; CDR3aa: CASRIDRATEAFF